This T cell receptor beta chain appears in the sequencing data of a study of T cells in Graves' hyperthyroidism and ophthalmopathy. Study-level findings and limits: The authors' 13 V-J model separated ophthalmopathy from stable hyperthyroidism. For ophthalmopathy, model prediction preceded onset by a median around six months.

The CDR3 sequence is 14 residues long. CDR1 SGHTA and CDR2 FQGTGA come from the germline V gene. V lost 6 bases, J lost 4 bases, and 7 bases stayed unmatched. The investigators amplified TCR beta CDR3 regions from RNA transcripts. The primer set for the first-round RT-PCR of the TCR CDR3 was HTBI. TCRdb re-called the multiplex PCR reads through MiXCR, storing one row per CDR3 protein. This sample has about 500,000 distinct CDR3 sequences, with around 15% found just once. Ophthalmopathy patients showed a Clinical Activity Score of at least 3, NOSPECS grade of at least 4 and duration under 3 months. This clonotype has a count of ten or more. What it binds is not known.

The source is a woman under 40 with Graves' ophthalmopathy. Material: blood. The gene calls are TRBV7-3 and TRBJ2-3, with 7 bases lining up with TRBD2. Written as DNA, the CDR3 is TGTGCCAGCAGATCCGGGACTAACTCAGATACGCAGTATTTT. The encoded protein is CASRSGTNSDTQYF.